The clone carrying this T cell receptor (beta chain) showed up just a few times. The sample is drawn from a study of T cells in Graves' hyperthyroidism and ophthalmopathy. What was amplified from RNA transcripts were TCR beta CDR3 regions. Carried out on the TCR CDR3, a first-round RT-PCR used the HTBI primer set. In TCRdb, the multiplex PCR reads were re-called with MiXCR into one record per CDR3 protein. Found here are hundreds of thousands of distinct CDR3 sequences, less than 25% of them singletons; the top ten hold about 34%. The germline V gene encodes CDR1 SGDLS and CDR2 YYNGEE. This CDR3 region has 15 residues. J gave up 5 bases and V 3 bases, and 10 bases lay outside the gene matches.

The clonotype was recovered from a man aged 25-45 years with Graves' ophthalmopathy. The sample was blood. V and J are TRBV9 and TRBJ2-5; TRBD1 aligns across 7 bases. CDR3 coding DNA: TGTGCCAGCAGCGCAACAGGGGCCCTTTGGGAGACCCAGTACTTC. Protein sequence: CASSATGALWETQYF.